The 25 T cell receptor beta chains reported below all come from one sample, sequenced in a study of OX40 agonist ivuxolimab in advanced cancers. Using immunoSEQ multiplex PCR, the repertoire was profiled, and TCRdb retains in-frame clones only, with some absent. This sample has about 19,000 clones; 68% occur once, and the top ten carry approximately 12%. The sample consisted of CD4+ or CD8+ T cells sorted from blood, taken in a trial of the OX40 agonist ivuxolimab. These receptors were taken from an adult with an advanced solid tumor such as melanoma, head and neck, liver or kidney cancer.

The chain carries TRBV27 and TRBJ2-5, with D possibly matching TRBD1 (5 bases). CDR1 MNHEY and CDR2 SMNVEV come from the germline V gene (reference sequence). The CDR3 covers 14 residues. Deletions cut 6 bases from V and 4 bases from J, with 15 bases between. CDR3 in amino acids: CASRTADSTETQYF. In DNA form, the CDR3 reads TGTGCCAGCAGAACCGCTGACAGTACAGAGACCCAGTACTTC.

CDR3 amino acids: CASSSTGLGTEAFF. CDR3 DNA sequence: TGTGCCAGCAGCTCCACAGGGTTGGGCACTGAAGCTTTCTTT. The chain combines TRBV7-2 with TRBJ1-1; D might be TRBD1 (6 bases). The CDR3 runs to 14 residues. V was pared by 4 bases and J by 4 bases, with 13 bases between. The V gene's germline CDR1 is SGHTA and CDR2 FQGNSA.

This clone is judged medium-sized (0.01 to 0.1%). This chain uses TRBV23-1 with TRBJ2-2; D unresolved. TRBV23-1 is given ORF status, its function remaining uncertain. V was shortened by 2 bases and J by 5 bases, with 0 bases between the two germline ends. The CDR3 length is 11 residues. CDR3 amino acids: CASSQTGELFF. The CDR3 DNA reads TGCGCCAGCAGTCAAACCGGGGAGCTGTTTTTT.

This chain joins TRBV7-8 and TRBJ2-1, with TRBD2 matching 12 bases. This CDR3 spans 19 amino acids. Germline CDR1 SGHVS, CDR2 FQNEAQ. With V trimmed by 5 bases and J by 2 bases, 13 bases remained unmatched. CDR3 sequence (DNA): TGTGCCAGCAGCGCGGCTAGCGGGGGGGGACTAGCGGCCTACAATGAGCAGTTCTTC. Amino acids: CASSAASGGGLAAYNEQFF.

The V call is TRBV21-1, the J call TRBJ2-2; the table names TRBD2, a call not compared with the DNA. TRBV21-1 is marked as a pseudogene. The CDR3 is 16 residues long. CDR3 amino acids: CASSKDPGGDTGELFF. CDR3 nucleotide sequence: TGTGCCAGCAGCAAAGACCCGGGGGGCGACACCGGGGAGCTGTTTTTT.

This chain uses TRBV11-3 with TRBJ2-3, with 11 nucleotides matching TRBD1. J lost 3 bases, V lost 4 bases, and 6 bases had no gene match. CDR1 SGHNT and CDR2 YENEEA come from the germline V gene. CDR3 length: 16 residues. CDR3 DNA: TGTGCCAGCAGCTCCGGGACAGGGGGTATGACAGATACGCAGTATTTT. Protein product: CASSSGTGGMTDTQYF.

The chain uses TRBV7-8 and TRBJ2-7; TRBD1 agrees at 7 bases. Germline V gene lookup returns CDR1 SGHVS and CDR2 FQNEAQ. The CDR3 extends over 15 amino acids. V shed 5 bases and J 1 base; nucleotides not matched to a gene: 8. DNA for the CDR3: TGTGCCAGCAGCCTAACCTTACAGGGGTCCTACGAGCAGTACTTC. Translating it yields CASSLTLQGSYEQYF.

The chain carries TRBV14 and TRBJ1-1; D may be TRBD1 (5 bases). Germline V gene lookup returns CDR1 SGHDN and CDR2 FVKESK. The CDR3 is made up of 15 amino acids. The V end lost 4 bases, the J end lost 1 base, and 13 bases lay between the germline ends. CDR3 DNA sequence: TGTGCCAGCAGCCTATTGACAGAAGAGAACACTGAAGCTTTCTTT. Protein product: CASSLLTEENTEAFF. Variable domain in full (rest from reference TRBV14 and TRBJ1-1): EAGVTQFPSHSVIEKGQTVTLRCDPISGHDNLYWYRRVMGKEIKFLLHFVKESKQDESGMPNNRFLAERTGGTYSTLKVQPAELEDSGVYFCASSLLTEENTEAFFGQGTRLTVV.

The gene calls are TRBV4-1 and TRBJ1-1; D gene uncertain. This CDR3 spans 14 amino acids. Germline V gives CDR1 MGHRA, CDR2 YSYEKL. V lost 2 bases and J 1 base, leaving 8 bases between the germline ends. CDR3 protein: CASSQRKENTEAFF. CDR3 DNA: TGCGCCAGCAGCCAAAGGAAAGAGAACACTGAAGCTTTCTTT.

This chain uses TRBV11-1 with TRBJ1-2; D gene unclear. V lost 5 bases and J 0 bases, leaving 16 bases between the germline ends. The CDR3 has 16 amino acids. The germline V gene has CDR1 SGHAT and CDR2 FQDESV (reference sequence). This chain's CDR3 is CASSNPIGRTNYGYTF. The CDR3 DNA sequence: TGTGCCAGCAGCAACCCAATAGGACGGACTAACTATGGCTACACCTTC.

The chain uses TRBV6-1 and TRBJ2-5; D call uncertain. The CDR3 runs to 11 residues. The V gene's germline CDR1 is MNHNS and CDR2 SASEGT. V lost 7 bases, J lost 5 bases, and 8 bases lay in between. The DNA for the CDR3 is TGTGCCAGCACCGACTGGGAGACCCAGTACTTC. Protein: CASTDWETQYF.

The rearrangement links TRBV5-6 to TRBJ2-7; 12 bases are a match to TRBD2. V was pared by 3 bases and J by 4 bases, with 8 bases of the junction left unmatched. The germline CDR1 and CDR2 sequences are SGHDT and YYEEEE. The length of the CDR3 is 16 residues. CDR3 residues: CASSWASGGAWYEQYF. The CDR3 DNA is TGTGCCAGCAGCTGGGCTAGCGGGGGGGCCTGGTACGAGCAGTACTTC.

The gene calls are TRBV6-1 and TRBJ1-4; D is unclear. CDR3 length equals 11 residues. V lost 3 bases to trimming and J lost 5 bases, with 1 base between them. Per germline, CDR1 MNHNS and CDR2 SASEGT. DNA of the CDR3: TGTGCCAGCAGTGAGAATGAAAAACTGTTTTTT. It yields the protein CASSENEKLFF.

The chain has TRBV6-4 and TRBJ2-1; 12 nucleotides match TRBD1. This CDR3 is built from 15 residues. Germline-derived CDR1 and CDR2 are MRHNA and SNTAGT. The trim removed 4 bases at V and 9 bases at J, leaving 7 bases unmatched. The CDR3 is CASSAGTGGYGEQFF. CDR3 in DNA: TGTGCCAGCAGTGCTGGGACAGGGGGCTATGGTGAGCAGTTCTTC.

V is TRBV27 and J is TRBJ2-5; D not certain. This CDR3 contains 11 residues. Trimming removed 9 bases from V and 5 bases from J, with 10 bases in between. Germline V lookup: CDR1 MNHEY, CDR2 SMNVEV (reference sequence). For the CDR3, the DNA is TGTGCCAGTGGGCCCCGGGAGACCCAGTACTTC. This translates into CASGPRETQYF.

Of note for this clone: One end of the junction fails to match germline, which may point to a read error. The chain links TRBV6-1 to TRBJ2-7, with D possibly being TRBD1 (5 bases). In germline, CDR1 is MNHNS, CDR2 SASEGT. The CDR3 sequence is 13 residues long. Here the CDR3 DNA reads TGTGCCATCAGTGTGCAGGGAACCTACGAGCAGTACTTC. Protein product: CAISVQGTYEQYF.

The rearrangement uses TRBV7-8 and TRBJ2-5; 11 nucleotides match TRBD1. Germline loops: CDR1 SGHVS, CDR2 FQNEAQ. The CDR3 covers 16 residues. The J segment lost 5 bases and the V segment lost 5 bases, leaving 10 bases of the junction unmatched. In DNA, the CDR3 is TGTGCCAGCAGCCAAGGACAGGGGGCCGTTTGGGAGACCCAGTACTTC. Translating gives CASSQGQGAVWETQYF.

The chain uses TRBV7-8 and TRBJ2-7; TRBD2 matches at 10 bases. The CDR3 length is 15 residues. The J segment lost 4 bases and the V segment lost 0 bases, leaving 3 bases of the junction unmatched. The germline gives CDR1 SGHVS, CDR2 FQNEAQ. CDR3 sequence reads: CASSLASSGGYEQYF. The CDR3 region has the DNA TGTGCCAGCAGCTTAGCGTCTAGCGGGGGTTACGAGCAGTACTTC.

This chain links TRBV19 with TRBJ2-1; TRBD2 matches at 11 bases. The CDR3 is made up of 15 amino acids. V lost 1 base to trimming and J lost 7 bases; unmatched junction nucleotides: 3. CDR1 is LNHDA and CDR2 is SQIVND in the germline V gene (reference sequence). CDR3 sequence reads: CASSIVSGGANEQFF. CDR3 DNA sequence: TGTGCCAGTAGTATAGTTAGCGGGGGGGCAAATGAGCAGTTCTTC. Full variable domain (missing parts from reference TRBV19 and TRBJ2-1): DGGITQSPKYLFRKEGQNVTLSCEQNLNHDAMYWYRQDPGQGLRLIYYSQIVNDFQKGDIAEGYSVSREKKESFPLTVTSAQKNPTAFYLCASSIVSGGANEQFFGPGTRLTVL.

The J gene is TRBJ2-2, the V gene TRBV28; TRBD2 matches at 12 bases. The CDR3 has 18 residues. Germline V gives CDR1 MDHEN, CDR2 SYDVKM. Trimming took 5 bases from V and 6 from J; bases not matched to a gene: 13. The CDR3 DNA reads TGTGCCAGCAGTCGCCTCGGAAAAGGACTAGCGGGGCCCGGGGAGCTGTTTTTT. This encodes CASSRLGKGLAGPGELFF. Full variable domain (remainder filled in from reference TRBV28 and TRBJ2-2): DVKVTQSSRYLVKRTGEKVFLECVQDMDHENMFWYRQDPGLGLRLIYFSYDVKMKEKGDIPEGYSVSREKKERFSLILESASTNQTSMYLCASSRLGKGLAGPGELFFGEGSRLTVL.

This chain connects TRBV28 to TRBJ2-7, with D perhaps being TRBD1 or TRBD2 (5 bases each). V lost 6 bases, J lost 4 bases, and 13 bases lay in between. Germline lookup yields CDR1 MDHEN and CDR2 SYDVKM. This CDR3 is 13 amino acids long. The CDR3 loop is CASSGTDGYEQYF. As DNA, the CDR3 is TGTGCCAGCAGCGGGACCGACGGGTACGAGCAGTACTTC.

The chain carries TRBV15 and TRBJ2-7; tentatively, D is TRBD1 (6 bases). This CDR3 contains 14 residues. V was cut by 0 bases and J by 6 bases, with 12 bases left in between. The V gene's germline CDR1 is LNHNV and CDR2 YYDKDF (reference sequence). CDR3: CATSRDARGTEQYF. For the CDR3, the DNA is TGTGCCACCAGCAGAGATGCGAGGGGGACCGAGCAGTACTTC.

V and J are TRBV11-2 and TRBJ2-3; tentatively, D is TRBD1 (6 bases). CDR1 is SGHAT and CDR2 is FQNNGV in the germline V gene. The CDR3 spans 15 residues. V lost 5 bases and J lost 1, with 13 bases in between. CDR3 coding DNA: TGTGCCAGCAGCCCCACAGGGTGGGGCACAGATACGCAGTATTTT. It specifies CASSPTGWGTDTQYF.

The chain carries TRBV18 and TRBJ1-3; 10 nucleotides align to TRBD1. V shed 3 bases and J 2 bases; nucleotides not matched to a gene: 4. Germline CDR1 is KGHSH and CDR2 is LQKENI. The CDR3 contains 16 residues. This chain's CDR3 is CASSPEGTGAGNTIYF. In nucleotides, the CDR3 is TGTGCCAGCTCACCGGAAGGGACAGGGGCTGGAAACACCATATATTTT.

This sequence joins TRBV2 and TRBJ2-7, with 7 bases aligning to TRBD2. The CDR3 spans 15 residues. Germline V lookup: CDR1 SNHLY, CDR2 FYNNEI. V shed 6 bases and J 3 bases; nucleotides not matched to a gene: 11. The CDR3 DNA sequence: TGTGCCAGCAGAGCAACAGACAGCGGGATCTACGAGCAGTACTTC. This codes for CASRATDSGIYEQYF.